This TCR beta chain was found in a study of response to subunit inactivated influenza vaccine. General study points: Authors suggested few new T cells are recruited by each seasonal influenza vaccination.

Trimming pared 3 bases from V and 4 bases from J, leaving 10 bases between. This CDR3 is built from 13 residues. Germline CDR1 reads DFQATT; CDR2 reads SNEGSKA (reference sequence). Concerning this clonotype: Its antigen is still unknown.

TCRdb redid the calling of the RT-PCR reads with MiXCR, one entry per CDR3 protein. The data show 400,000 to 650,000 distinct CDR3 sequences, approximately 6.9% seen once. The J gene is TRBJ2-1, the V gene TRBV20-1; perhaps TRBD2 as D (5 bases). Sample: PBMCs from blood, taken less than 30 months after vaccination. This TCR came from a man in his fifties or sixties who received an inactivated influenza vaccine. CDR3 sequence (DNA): TGCAGTGCTAGTCCGCCGGGGTACAATGAGCAGTTCTTC. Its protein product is CSASPPGYNEQFF.